Reported below is one T cell receptor (beta chain). The data stem from a study of Ad26.COV2.S vaccination and SARS-CoV-2 variants. J was trimmed by 5 bases and V by 5 bases; bases with no gene match: 8. This CDR3 comprises 14 residues. Germline V lookup: CDR1 SGHAT, CDR2 FQNNGV. Method: immunoSEQ multiplex PCR; TCRdb's copy keeps in-frame clones and lacks some. The sample yields approximately 450,000 clones, approximately 90% seen once. As for treatment: over 15 received Ad26.COV2.S at low or high dose, single or two shots; about 5 received placebo; per-sample allocation not given. Collection of the samples took place on day 63 after the first injection of vaccine or placebo.

The sequencing here drew on peripheral blood, taken in a trial of Ad26.COV2.S vaccine versus placebo. The chain has TRBV11-2 and TRBJ1-2; 7 bases are shared with TRBD1. The receptor's source is a person between 18 and 60 years old who received the Ad26.COV2.S COVID-19 vaccine or a placebo. DNA for the CDR3: TGTGCCAGCAGCCCCGGGACAGATAAATATGGCTACACCTTC. Its protein is CASSPGTDKYGYTF.